The rows below give T cell receptor beta chains drawn from one sample of a study of blood T cell repertoires in COVID-19. Using immunoSEQ multiplex PCR, the repertoire was profiled, and TCRdb retains in-frame clones only, with some absent. The sample gives around 310,000 clones, approximately 89% of which show up once; over 9% is in the top ten. The sample was PBMCs or T cells enriched from blood (not recorded which). The receptors stem from a woman aged 25 to 39 who had recovered from COVID-19. CDR3s include the opening cysteine and the closing phenylalanine or tryptophan.

v_call cdr3_aa
TRBV7-3 CASSLQQGLNEQFF
TRBV27 CASSFRGTEAFF
TRBV6-5 CASQTLGESYGYTF
TRBV28 CASSLRASGQFTDTQYF
TRBV6-1 CASSDGGGEYF
TRBV7-2 CASSFDSGGSYNEQFF
TRBV28 CASSFSDGYTF
TRBV30 CAWSSGGRQETQYF
TRBV6-6 CASSPAGGLAGSTDTQYF
TRBV28 CASSPSQGEDTGELFF
TRBV4-1 CASSQDRGYNSPLHF
TRBV14 CASSYERIRGLGNTEAFF
TRBV4-2 CASSHPRGDRTGDPSPLHF
TRBV14 CASSHWTGKRYGYTF
TRBV7-6 CASSLGSGSSYEQYF
TRBV7-2 CASSLFSGAGETQYF
TRBV6-5 CASSSQRANEKLFF
TRBV9 CASSVGEYNSPLHF
TRBV18 CASSNRVPTEQYF
TRBV2 CASSIKMNTEAFF
TRBV6-5 CASKAGWSSPLHF
TRBV2 CASSRDSTQETQYF
TRBV4-1 CASSHHFSTGRISSGNTIYF
TRBV5-1 CASSLGQGADQPQHF
TRBV15 CATSRDRRSNEKLFF